This TCR beta chain was sequenced during a study of cytomegalovirus exposure and HLA in healthy donors. Study-wide findings and caveats: The investigators catalogued 150 to 200 TCR beta chains as cytomegalovirus-associated.

Trimming cost V 5 bases and J 6 bases, with 32 bases left between them. The CDR3 consists of 19 residues. The germline gives CDR1 SGHAT, CDR2 FQNNGV. About this clone: What it binds is not known.

The donors were in the roughly 130-subject validation cohort, distinct from the approximately 700-subject first cohort. TCRdb keeps only in-frame clones here, not all; method: immunoSEQ multiplex PCR. Here the sample spans roughly 120,000 clones, roughly 82% being singletons. The rearrangement joins TRBV11-2 to TRBJ2-7; weak D call: TRBD2 (6 bases). Sequenced input: PBMCs. The TCR was taken from a man between 18 and 35 years old in good health and CMV-seronegative. The CDR3 region is CASSLNEGLLATLGFEQYF. The CDR3 nucleotides are TGTGCCAGCAGCCTAAACGAGGGACTCCTCGCTACTTTGGGATTCGAGCAGTACTTC.